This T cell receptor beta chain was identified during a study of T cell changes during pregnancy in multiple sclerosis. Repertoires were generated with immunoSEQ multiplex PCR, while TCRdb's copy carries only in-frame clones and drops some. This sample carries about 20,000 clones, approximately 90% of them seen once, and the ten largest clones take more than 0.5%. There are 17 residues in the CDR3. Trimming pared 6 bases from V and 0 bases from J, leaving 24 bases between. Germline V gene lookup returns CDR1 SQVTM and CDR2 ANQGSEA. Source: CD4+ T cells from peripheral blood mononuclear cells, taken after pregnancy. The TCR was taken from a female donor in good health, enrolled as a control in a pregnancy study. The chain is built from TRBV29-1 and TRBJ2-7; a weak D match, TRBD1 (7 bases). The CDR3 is CSVSGQTGGTSSYEQYF. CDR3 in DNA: TGCAGCGTGTCGGGACAGACGGGCGGGACGAGCTCCTACGAGCAGTACTTC.